This T cell receptor beta chain was found in a study of T cell repertoires in cytomegalovirus infection. Study background: Signatures in public TCR beta sequences pointed to both CMV infection and matching HLA type.

CDR3 length equals 16 residues. Germline loops: CDR1 SGHTA, CDR2 FQGTGA. Trimming stripped 3 bases from V and 2 bases from J, with 15 bases between. From the reads, TCRdb called clonotypes with MiXCR, one entry per CDR3 protein. The sample lists hundreds of thousands of distinct CDR3 sequences, 29% occurring once. This clonotype was counted only a few times. Antigen specificity is unknown. Study-wide results and limits: HLA-C-restricted CMV clonotypes gave the most frequent clonotype in two of eight donors. Cumulative frequency of public TCR beta families picked out carriers of CMV plus the relevant HLA.

V gene TRBV7-3 combines with J gene TRBJ2-3, with D tentatively TRBD1 or TRBD2 (6 bases each). This TCR was sampled from a human donor in good health (CMV status not recorded). Some clones in this sample may be carry-over from other donors' samples. Sequencing was performed on cultured PBMCs, taken from culture after CMV antigen stimulation. The CDR3 DNA follows: TGTGCCAGCAGCTTGGGGGGCCAGGTTATCACAGATACGCAGTATTTT. Amino acid sequence: CASSLGGQVITDTQYF. The variable domain in full, completed from reference TRBV7-3 and TRBJ2-3, reads GAGVSQTPSNKVTEKGKYVELRCDPISGHTALYWYRQSLGQGPEFLIYFQGTGAADDSGLPNDRFFAVRPEGSVSTLKIQRTERGDSAVYLCASSLGGQVITDTQYFGPGTRLTVL.